This entry lists 28 T cell receptor beta chains sequenced from one sample in a study of blood T cell repertoires in COVID-19. Produced via immunoSEQ multiplex PCR; TCRdb's table is partial and in-frame only. The sample lists hundreds of thousands of clones, around nine tenths occurring once. Sequencing used peripheral blood. These receptors came from a woman in her thirties with COVID-19, enrolled during active disease.

The chain is built from TRBV7-2 and TRBJ2-5; 11 positions match TRBD2. The CDR3 has 16 amino acids. CDR1 is SGHTA and CDR2 is FQGNSA in the germline V gene. V shed 5 bases, J shed 3 bases, and the junction held 8 bases outside the gene matches. The CDR3 reads CASSARASGGKETQYF. Written as DNA, the CDR3 is TGTGCCAGCAGCGCGCGGGCTAGCGGGGGGAAAGAGACCCAGTACTTC.

This chain joins TRBV11-3 and TRBJ1-5; no definite D call. Trimming took off 5 bases at V and 15 bases at J, with 14 bases between the two ends. The CDR3 covers 11 residues. From germline, CDR1 is SGHNT and CDR2 YENEEA. CDR3 DNA sequence: TGTGCCAGCAGCGCGCCGAGTCATACGCATTTT. It codes for CASSAPSHTHF.

This clone has just a few counts. The chain combines TRBV9 with TRBJ2-1; TRBD2 matches at 8 bases. J lost 4 bases, V lost 2 bases, and 5 bases had no gene match. Germline CDR1 SGDLS, CDR2 YYNGEE. CDR3 size: 15 residues. CDR3 residues: CASSVRSGEYNEQFF. DNA of the CDR3: TGTGCCAGCAGCGTCCGTAGCGGGGAGTACAATGAGCAGTTCTTC.

The genes are TRBV28 and TRBJ2-7, with 14 bases fitting TRBD2. CDR3 length: 17 amino acids. The trim removed 3 bases at V and 0 bases at J, leaving 4 bases unmatched. Germline values: CDR1 MDHEN, CDR2 SYDVKM. CDR3 bases: TGTGCCAGCAGTTTGGGGACTAGCGGGGGAATCTCCTACGAGCAGTACTTC. Its translation is CASSLGTSGGISYEQYF.

The rearrangement links TRBV5-6 to TRBJ1-2, with TRBD1 as a possible D gene (6 bases). V was clipped by 1 base and J by 4 bases, with 14 bases between them. This CDR3 has 15 amino acids. The germline V gene encodes CDR1 SGHDT and CDR2 YYEEEE. The CDR3 sequence is CASSLSGGRGYGYTF. The CDR3 DNA follows: TGTGCCAGCAGCTTGAGCGGGGGGCGCGGCTATGGCTACACCTTC.

CDR3 sequence (DNA): TGTGCCAGCAGCTTATGGTCTCTCCGGGACAGGGCCTACGAGCAGTACTTC. Translating gives CASSLWSLRDRAYEQYF. V is TRBV7-8 and J is TRBJ2-7, with 9 bases fitting TRBD1. With V trimmed by 2 bases and J by 2 bases, 10 bases remained unmatched. This CDR3 comprises 17 residues. CDR1 is SGHVS and CDR2 is FQNEAQ in the germline V gene.

The chain uses TRBV18 and TRBJ2-1; the D gene is possibly TRBD1 (6 bases). This CDR3 spans 14 amino acids. Germline CDR1 reads KGHSH; CDR2 reads LQKENI. Between the trimmed V and J ends, which lost 3 bases and 5 bases, there was a span of 11 bases. The CDR3 loop reads CASSPRTADNEQFF. In DNA, the CDR3 is TGTGCCAGCTCACCCAGGACAGCAGACAATGAGCAGTTCTTC. The whole variable domain, remainder taken from reference TRBV18 and TRBJ2-1, is NAGVMQNPRHLVRRRGQEARLRCSPMKGHSHVYWYRQLPEEGLKFMVYLQKENIIDESGMPKERFSAEFPKEGPSILRIQQVVRGDSAAYFCASSPRTADNEQFFGPGTRLTVL.

V is TRBV6-5 and J is TRBJ2-7; D is undetermined. V shed 3 bases and J shed 0 bases, with 6 bases lying between them. The CDR3 is 13 residues long. Looked up from germline, CDR1 is MNHEY and CDR2 is SVGAGI. The CDR3 is CASSYGHSYEQYF. The CDR3 bases are TGTGCCAGCAGTTATGGGCACTCCTACGAGCAGTACTTC.

This chain uses TRBV20-1 with TRBJ2-4; 8 positions match TRBD2. The CDR3 loop spans 14 amino acids. Germline V CDR1 and CDR2: DFQATT, SNEGSKA (reference sequence). The V segment lost 3 bases and the J segment 8 bases; nucleotides outside the gene matches: 9. This CDR3 is CSASSPGGLDIQYF. The CDR3 DNA is TGCAGTGCTAGTTCGCCGGGAGGGCTGGACATTCAGTACTTC.

The V and J genes are TRBV4-1 and TRBJ1-5; D perhaps matches TRBD1 (5 bases). The CDR3 is 16 amino acids. Per germline, CDR1 MGHRA and CDR2 YSYEKL. Trimming left V 4 bases short and J 4 bases short, with 17 bases between. DNA for the CDR3: TGCGCCAGCAGCCTTCAAGGGCAGGGAAGGAATCAGCCCCAGCATTTT. This codes for CASSLQGQGRNQPQHF.

The chain carries TRBV11-1 and TRBJ2-7; the D gene is possibly TRBD2 (5 bases). Trimming cost V 5 bases and J 0 bases, with 11 bases left between them. Germline V gene sequence: CDR1 SGHAT, CDR2 FQDESV (reference sequence). The CDR3 totals 14 residues. The CDR3 DNA reads as TGTGCCAGCAGCAGGACCCGGGGCTCCTACGAGCAGTACTTC. Its translation: CASSRTRGSYEQYF.

The CDR3 bases are TGCGCCAGCAGCCCACAGGGATCTAACACTGAAGCTTTCTTT. It is translated as CASSPQGSNTEAFF. The rearrangement uses TRBV5-1 and TRBJ1-1, with D possibly TRBD1 on 6 matching bases. CDR1 and CDR2 (germline): SGHRS, YFSETQ. The CDR3 is 14 residues long. Trimming cost V 4 bases and J 2 bases, with 12 bases left between them.

The J gene is TRBJ2-7, the V gene TRBV27; maybe TRBD1 (5 bases). Trimming took 5 bases from V and 2 from J, leaving 10 bases between them. In germline, CDR1 is MNHEY, CDR2 SMNVEV (reference sequence). The CDR3 loop spans 13 amino acids. In nucleotides, the CDR3 is TGTGCCAGCAGTCGCGGACAACCCTACGAGCAGTACTTC. It is translated as CASSRGQPYEQYF.

This chain uses TRBV6-1 with TRBJ2-2, with TRBD2 matching over 15 bases. This CDR3 is built from 18 residues. V lost 3 bases, J lost 4 bases, and 6 bases stayed unmatched. In germline, CDR1 is MNHNS, CDR2 SASEGT. This CDR3 reads CASSEGTSGGRITGELFF. The CDR3 bases are TGTGCCAGCAGTGAGGGGACTAGCGGGGGGCGTATCACCGGGGAGCTGTTTTTT.

V usage is TRBV9 and J usage is TRBJ2-1, with 11 bases lining up with TRBD2. CDR1 and CDR2 (germline): SGDLS, YYNGEE. J lost 7 bases, V lost 4 bases, and 7 bases had no gene match. The CDR3 sequence is 15 residues long. As DNA, the CDR3 is TGTGCCAGCAGCCTTAGCGGGGGGGCAAGGAATGAGCAGTTCTTC. Translating gives CASSLSGGARNEQFF.

This sequence joins TRBV6-5 and TRBJ2-7; TRBD1 aligns across 8 bases. The V segment lost 8 bases and the J segment 3 bases; nucleotides outside the gene matches: 3. This CDR3 is built from 12 residues. CDR1 MNHEY and CDR2 SVGAGI come from the germline V gene. The CDR3: CASRQGNYEQYF. CDR3 in DNA: TGTGCCAGCCGACAGGGGAACTACGAGCAGTACTTC.

The rearrangement joins TRBV27 to TRBJ2-6; D is perhaps TRBD1 (6 bases). Trimming removed 0 bases at V and 6 bases at J, with 12 bases between. CDR1 is MNHEY, CDR2 SMNVEV, per germline (reference sequence). This CDR3 comprises 16 residues. Written as DNA, the CDR3 is TGTGCCAGCAGTTTATCGAAGGGGGAGAAGGCCAACGTCCTGACTTTC. Translating it yields CASSLSKGEKANVLTF. The full variable domain, with the rest looked up from reference TRBV27 and TRBJ2-6, is EAQVTQNPRYLITVTGKKLTVTCSQNMNHEYMSWYRQDPGLGLRQIYYSMNVEVTDKGDVPEGYKVSRKEKRNFPLILESPSPNQTSLYFCASSLSKGEKANVLTFGAGSRLTVL.

The chain recombines TRBV27 with TRBJ1-2; 8 positions agree with TRBD1. Per germline, CDR1 MNHEY and CDR2 SMNVEV (reference sequence). With 3 bases clipped from V and 1 base from J, the junction kept 10 bases outside the gene matches. The CDR3 covers 17 residues. The CDR3 DNA sequence: TGTGCCAGCAGTTTTGTCAGGGGGCATGGGGTTAACTATGGCTACACCTTC. Amino acids: CASSFVRGHGVNYGYTF.

J is TRBJ2-7 and V is TRBV3-1 (or the pseudogene TRBV3-2); D possibly corresponds to TRBD2 (6 bases). The germline V gene has CDR1 LGHDT and CDR2 YNNKEL (reference sequence). V was shortened by 0 bases and J by 2 bases, with 20 bases between the two germline ends. The CDR3 is made up of 18 amino acids. CDR3 nucleotides: TGTGCCAGCAGCCAAGAAAGGCTCGGGCTAGCGAAAACCTACGAGCAGTACTTC. It is translated as CASSQERLGLAKTYEQYF.

V gene TRBV24-1 combines with J gene TRBJ2-2; perhaps TRBD2 as D (6 bases). There are 16 residues in the CDR3. Germline-derived CDR1 and CDR2 are KGHDR and SFDVKD. V lost 9 bases and J 2 bases, leaving 18 bases between the germline ends. CDR3 sequence (DNA): TGTGCCACCTCTCATCCCCCGGGAGAAAACACCGGGGAGCTGTTTTTT. Residues: CATSHPPGENTGELFF.

J is TRBJ1-1 and V is TRBV4-1; 7 bases are a match to TRBD1. Trimming cost V 5 bases and J 1 base; bases outside gene matches: 7. Looked up from germline, CDR1 is MGHRA and CDR2 is YSYEKL. The CDR3 consists of 15 residues. In DNA, the CDR3 is TGCGCCAGCAGCTTAAATAACAGGGGGAACACTGAAGCTTTCTTT. Translated, it gives CASSLNNRGNTEAFF.

V is TRBV5-1 and J is TRBJ1-1; TRBD1 aligns across 7 bases. V dropped 7 bases and J dropped 8; count of bases not matched to a gene: 17. This CDR3 comprises 15 residues. Per germline, CDR1 SGHRS and CDR2 YFSETQ. CDR3 DNA: TGCGCCAGCGCCCAGGAGGGGGCGCCCCCGCCCGAAGCTTTCTTT. Its translation is CASAQEGAPPPEAFF.

The V gene is TRBV9, the J gene TRBJ2-1, with 10 bases lining up with TRBD2. Germline CDR1 and CDR2: SGDLS and YYNGEE. The V and J ends lost 3 bases and 7 bases, in that order; junction bases with no gene match: 13. The length of the CDR3 is 17 residues. CDR3 protein: CASSAVSGGAASNEQFF. As DNA, the CDR3 is TGTGCCAGCAGCGCCGTCAGCGGGGGGGCTGCTTCGAATGAGCAGTTCTTC. Full variable domain (rest looked up from reference TRBV9 and TRBJ2-1): DSGVTQTPKHLITATGQRVTLRCSPRSGDLSVYWYQQSLDQGLQFLIQYYNGEERAKGNILERFSAQQFPDLHSELNLSSLELGDSALYFCASSAVSGGAASNEQFFGPGTRLTVL.

The count of this clone is one. The chain links TRBV25-1 to TRBJ1-6, with a possible D match to TRBD1 (5 bases). From germline, CDR1 is MGHDK and CDR2 SYGVNS. CDR3 size: 16 residues. The ends were cut back, 4 bases at V and 6 bases at J, with 16 bases in the middle. CDR3 nucleotides: TGTGCCAGCAGTGTGGGGGGGTTGGGGGTTAATTCACCCCTCCACTTT. Amino acid sequence: CASSVGGLGVNSPLHF.

The table lists this clone with a few counts. The CDR3 is CASSAGTSGGTEQFF. CDR3 nucleotides: TGCGCCAGCAGCGCCGGGACTAGCGGGGGGACTGAGCAGTTCTTC. The chain links TRBV5-1 to TRBJ2-1, with 15 nucleotides matching TRBD2. The junction had 5 bases not matched to a gene; V was cut back by 4 bases and J by 9 bases. Germline CDR1 and CDR2: SGHRS and YFSETQ. The CDR3 runs to 15 residues.

The rearrangement uses TRBV7-8 and TRBJ2-6; the D is unclear. Germline V gene data show CDR1 as SGHVS and CDR2 as FQNEAQ. The CDR3 is made up of 16 amino acids. The V end was cut by 5 bases, the J end by 2 bases, with 13 bases between. In DNA form, the CDR3 reads TGTGCCAGCAGCCCTCCCCGAGGAACTGGGGCCAACGTCCTGACTTTC. Encoded protein: CASSPPRGTGANVLTF.

This chain uses TRBV5-1 with TRBJ1-6; D remains unclear. Germline V gene sequence: CDR1 SGHRS, CDR2 YFSETQ. Deletions cut 0 bases from V and 4 bases from J, with 11 bases between. CDR3 size: 16 residues. The CDR3 region has the DNA TGCGCCAGCAGCTTGGAACCCTCAGATTATAATTCACCCCTCCACTTT. Protein: CASSLEPSDYNSPLHF. Complete variable domain (other parts from reference TRBV5-1 and TRBJ1-6): KAGVTQTPRYLIKTRGQQVTLSCSPISGHRSVSWYQQTPGQGLQFLFEYFSETQRNKGNFPGRFSGRQFSNSRSEMNVSTLELGDSALYLCASSLEPSDYNSPLHFGNGTRLTVT.

The chain couples TRBV5-1 to TRBJ2-2; D is possibly TRBD2 (7 bases). Trimming took 4 bases from V and 4 from J, leaving 17 bases between them. The V gene's germline CDR1 is SGHRS and CDR2 YFSETQ. This CDR3 contains 16 residues. CDR3 protein: CASSPEGGASTGELFF. The CDR3, as DNA: TGCGCCAGCAGCCCCGAAGGGGGGGCGTCCACCGGGGAGCTGTTTTTT.